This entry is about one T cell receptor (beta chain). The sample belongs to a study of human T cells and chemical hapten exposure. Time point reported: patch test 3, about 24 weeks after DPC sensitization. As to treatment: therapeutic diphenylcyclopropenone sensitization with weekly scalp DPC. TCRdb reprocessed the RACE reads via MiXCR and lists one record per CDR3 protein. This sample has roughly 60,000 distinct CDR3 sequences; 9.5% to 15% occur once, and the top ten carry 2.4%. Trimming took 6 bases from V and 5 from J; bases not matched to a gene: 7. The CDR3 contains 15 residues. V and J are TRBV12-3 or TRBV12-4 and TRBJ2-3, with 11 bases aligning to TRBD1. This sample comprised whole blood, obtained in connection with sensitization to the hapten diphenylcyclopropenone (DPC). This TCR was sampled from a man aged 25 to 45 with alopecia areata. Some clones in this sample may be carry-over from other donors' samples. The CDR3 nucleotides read TGTGCCAGCAGCCCTGGACAGGGGGCTTTAGATACGCAGTATTTT. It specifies CASSPGQGALDTQYF.